This entry concerns a single T cell receptor (beta chain). The antigen remains unidentified. TCRdb's copy holds only in-frame clones and misses some; the assay was immunoSEQ multiplex PCR. The sample has fewer than 400,000 clones; roughly nine tenths are singletons. Treatment given: 15 to 20 received Ad26.COV2.S at low or high dose, single or two shots; roughly 5 received placebo; per-sample allocation not given. All samples were drawn on day 63, counting from the first vaccine or placebo injection. In Boston, the donor was an adult between 18-55 years of age. These data belong to a study of Ad26.COV2.S vaccination and SARS-CoV-2 variants. Study-wide background: The donor was enrolled in the Ad26.COV2.S arm of the COV1001 trial.

Findings of the study overall: Possibly, TCR breadth and depth analyses underestimated total T cell responses. For non-spike TCRs, breadth in vaccine recipients resembled that in placebo recipients.

The TCR sequence derives from a person between 18 and 65 years old who received the Ad26.COV2.S COVID-19 vaccine or a placebo. This material consisted of peripheral blood, taken in a trial of Ad26.COV2.S vaccine versus placebo.

In DNA form, the CDR3 reads TGTGCCAGCAGGCCGACAGGGAACTATGGCTACACCTTC. The encoded protein is CASRPTGNYGYTF. The rearrangement links TRBV12-3 or TRBV12-4 to TRBJ1-2, with TRBD1 matching over 7 bases. The CDR3 consists of 13 residues. The ends lost 6 bases at V and 2 bases at J; junction bases unmatched: 3.